Listed below are T cell receptor beta chains from one sample, sequenced in a study of high-grade serous ovarian cancer treatment subgroups. Clones were sequenced by immunoSEQ multiplex PCR, and TCRdb holds only the in-frame ones, with some missing. In the table there are approximately 1,600 clones, under 80% of which are singletons. Material for sequencing was tumor tissue. These receptors all stem from a human donor with high-grade serous ovarian cancer. Both conserved end residues are part of each CDR3. D genes are given only for firm matches. Only part of the rows carry a size: once, few, many, or a class if the clone is expanded.

j_call | d_call | cdr3_length | clone_size | v_call | cdr3_aa
TRBJ1-3 | NA | 13 | once | TRBV7-2 | CASSLVAVGSIYF
TRBJ2-7 | TRBD1 | 14 | NA | TRBV10-3 | CAISESRGPYEQYF
TRBJ1-2 | NA | 10 | NA | TRBV19 | CASYDYGYTF
TRBJ2-3 | TRBD2 | 16 | NA | TRBV4-1 | CASSQAAGGMSDTQYF
TRBJ1-1 | TRBD1 | 14 | few | TRBV5-1 | CASSSGQPNTEAFF
TRBJ2-3 | TRBD2 | 15 | NA | TRBV28 | CASQRLAGAGDTQYF
TRBJ2-1 | NA | 15 | once | TRBV19 | CASSTTASSYNEQFF
TRBJ2-3 | TRBD2 | 17 | NA | TRBV5-8 | CASSPGVAGGLTDTQYF
TRBJ1-3 | TRBD1 | 18 | NA | TRBV4-1 | CASSQEVSAGGYGNTIYF
TRBJ1-2 | NA | 15 | NA | TRBV19 | CASSSGAERSYGYTF
TRBJ1-5 | NA | 15 | NA | TRBV6-6 | CASSYTQPIEQPQHF
TRBJ1-6 | NA | 13 | NA | TRBV2 | CARSDTGYSPLHF
TRBJ2-3 | NA | 16 | NA | TRBV7-9 | CASTPPDWDSTDTQYF
TRBJ1-2 | TRBD1 | 12 | NA | TRBV25-1 | CASSGTGDGYTF
TRBJ2-1 | TRBD2 | 17 | NA | TRBV11-2 | CASSLGTSGGASNEQFF
TRBJ2-7 | NA | 13 | NA | TRBV7-6 | CASSIASDRGQYF
TRBJ1-2 | NA | 13 | few | TRBV27 | CASSFFSSTGYTF
TRBJ2-3 | NA | 13 | NA | TRBV6-5 | CASSKGFSDTQYF
TRBJ1-2 | NA | 15 | NA | TRBV5-1 | CASSLEGGTNYGYTF
TRBJ2-2 | TRBD1 | 20 | once | TRBV18 | CASSQNYFRGLKKDTGELFF
TRBJ2-1 | TRBD2 | 16 | NA | TRBV4-1 | CASSNHASGAYNEQFF
TRBJ1-1 | NA | 15 | few | TRBV9 | CASSVDPGMNTEAFF
TRBJ2-2 | TRBD1 | 17 | few | TRBV27 | CASSSSGTGSDTGELFF
TRBJ2-2 | NA | 13 | NA | TRBV7-3 | CASRWGANGELFF
TRBJ2-7 | NA | 14 | NA | TRBV5-1 | CASSLRGAEGEQYF
TRBJ1-4 | NA | 14 | NA | TRBV7-6 | CASSLSGSNEKLFF
TRBJ2-1 | TRBD2 | 17 | NA | TRBV25-1 | CASSVGLAVSSYNEQFF
TRBJ2-1 | TRBD1 | 15 | NA | TRBV5-1 | CASSLEDRGSNEQFF
TRBJ2-7 | NA | 13 | NA | TRBV27 | CASSSATDYEQYF
TRBJ2-1 | NA | 14 | NA | TRBV29-1 | CSVAGHLSYNEQFF
TRBJ1-6 | TRBD1 | 15 | once | TRBV7-9 | CASDRARGLNSPLHF
TRBJ2-2 | TRBD1 | 15 | once | TRBV5-6 | CASSTGQPATGELFF
TRBJ2-2 | TRBD1 | 18 | NA | TRBV12-5 | CASGQPPRGLGNTGELFF
TRBJ2-1 | TRBD1 | 15 | once | TRBV5-8 | CASSLRGQQNNEQFF
TRBJ1-6 | TRBD1 | 15 | NA | TRBV7-1 | CASDRARGLNSPLHF
TRBJ2-7 | NA | 14 | NA | TRBV19 | CASSGTPVTGEQYF
TRBJ1-6 | TRBD1 | 17 | NA | TRBV5-1 | CASSLDPWGQGVSPLHF
TRBJ1-2 | NA | 14 | NA | TRBV6-5 | CASTRTVTNYGYTF
TRBJ2-2 | NA | 13 | few | TRBV7-2 | CASSLVYTGELFF
TRBJ2-5 | TRBD2 | 19 | few | TRBV9 | CASSSSRTSGGPLQETQYF
TRBJ1-6 | NA | 14 | NA | TRBV10-2 | CASSELGFDSPLHF
TRBJ1-5 | NA | 16 | NA | TRBV19 | CASSFGTSYSNQPQHF
NA | NA | 14 | NA | TRBV7-2 | CASSLTGTDYEQYF
TRBJ1-3 | NA | 15 | NA | TRBV7-6 | CASSLASGWGNTIYF
TRBJ2-4 | NA | 16 | NA | TRBV30 | CAWSVPLLVAKNIQYF
TRBJ1-2 | TRBD1 | 12 | few | TRBV30 | CAWSGTGVGYTF
TRBJ2-5 | NA | 14 | few | TRBV7-6 | CASSLGALEKTQYF
TRBJ2-7 | TRBD2 | 15 | few | TRBV5-1 | CASSLTAGGGYEQYF
TRBJ2-2 | NA | 14 | once | TRBV5-4 | CASKERGHTGELFF
TRBJ2-7 | TRBD1 | 15 | NA | TRBV5-1 | CASSLAGPGGNEQYF
TRBJ2-3 | NA | 17 | NA | TRBV4-3 | CASSQDRPGTLPYTQYF
TRBJ2-7 | NA | 14 | NA | TRBV4-3 | CASSHRTETSEQYF
TRBJ2-5 | TRBD2 | 15 | NA | TRBV7-2 | CASSSQRGGRETQYF